This TCR beta chain was sequenced in a study of shared clonotypes between healthy human individuals. Findings and limits, study-wide: Limitation of the genetic and exposure-history diversity represented came from the few donors. Naive subsets generally exceeded memory subsets in estimated richness.

An approximately 200 ng quantity of DNA, tens of thousands of T cell genomes, went into the sorted-subset replicate PCRs. Clones were read by immunoSEQ multiplex PCR, and TCRdb kept only the in-frame ones, dropping some. This table has more than 550,000 clones, about 90% appearing once. CD8 cells regarded as naive lacked CD45RO, were positively chosen for CCR7, and omitted terminally differentiated effector memory CD45RA+ cells. There were only Caucasian adults among the donors, and all lived in Nashville, Tennessee. Concerning this clone itself: Its antigen is not identified.

With 5 bases clipped from V and 4 bases from J, the junction kept 3 bases outside the gene matches. The CDR3 consists of 15 residues. Germline V gene lookup returns CDR1 MNHEY and CDR2 SMNVEV (reference sequence). The chain couples TRBV27 to TRBJ2-5, with 14 bases matching TRBD2. The sample comprised naive CD8+ T cells sorted from blood. This receptor was identified in a man younger than 45 in good health. CDR3 nucleotides: TGTGCCAGCAGTCGGGGACTAGCGGGAGTAGAGACCCAGTACTTC. Its protein product is CASSRGLAGVETQYF.